These T cell receptor beta chains were read from a single sample in a study of patients and donors after allogeneic stem cell transplantation. TCRdb called the RT-PCR reads again in MiXCR, with one record for every CDR3 protein. There are 100,000 to 130,000 distinct CDR3 sequences in the sample; around 33% occur only once, and 27% lies in the top ten. Specimen: blood, either unsorted or a sorted T cell fraction (not recorded which). These receptors were collected from a human donor who was either an allogeneic HSCT recipient or a stem cell or donor lymphocyte infusion donor (not recorded which). It is not recorded whose cells these are; they may come from a transplant donor. CDR3s include the opening cysteine and the closing phenylalanine or tryptophan. Fields, in order: V gene, J gene, clone size, D gene, CDR3 protein, CDR3 DNA. A D gene is named only where the DNA matches it firmly. Size tells how often a clone was seen (once, few, many) or the class of an expanded clone, and some rows leave it out.

v_gene: TRBV15; j_gene: TRBJ1-1; abundance: NA; d_gene: NA; CDR3aa: CATSRDLVPNTEAFF; CDR3nt: TGTGCCACCAGCAGAGATCTTGTTCCCAACACTGAAGCTTTCTTT
v_gene: TRBV12-3/TRBV12-4; j_gene: TRBJ1-2; abundance: few; d_gene: NA; CDR3aa: CASKSYRGDGYTF; CDR3nt: TGTGCCAGCAAATCTTACCGGGGTGATGGCTACACCTTC
v_gene: TRBV6-6; j_gene: TRBJ2-7; abundance: NA; d_gene: NA; CDR3aa: CASGQPRQYF; CDR3nt: TGTGCCAGCGGACAGCCCCGGCAGTACTTC
v_gene: TRBV18; j_gene: TRBJ2-4; abundance: few; d_gene: NA; CDR3aa: CASSPSAGSKNIQYF; CDR3nt: TGTGCCAGCTCACCATCGGCAGGGTCCAAAAACATTCAGTACTTC
v_gene: TRBV7-9; j_gene: TRBJ1-1; abundance: few; d_gene: NA; CDR3aa: CASSSNGAGAFF; CDR3nt: TGTGCCAGCAGCTCCAATGGGGCTGGGGCTTTCTTT
v_gene: TRBV7-9; j_gene: TRBJ2-7; abundance: NA; d_gene: NA; CDR3aa: CASSLVHYEQYF; CDR3nt: TGTGCCAGCAGCTTAGTCCACTACGAGCAGTACTTC
v_gene: TRBV18; j_gene: TRBJ1-5; abundance: few; d_gene: NA; CDR3aa: CASSPIGEQPQHF; CDR3nt: TGTGCCAGCTCACCCATTGGGGAGCAGCCCCAGCATTTT
v_gene: TRBV4-2; j_gene: TRBJ2-5; abundance: NA; d_gene: NA; CDR3aa: CASSQDRVLETQYF; CDR3nt: TGTGCCAGCAGCCAAGATAGAGTCTTGGAGACCCAGTACTTC
v_gene: TRBV15; j_gene: TRBJ1-2; abundance: few; d_gene: NA; CDR3aa: CATSEGVYGYTF; CDR3nt: TGTGCCACCAGCGAGGGGGTCTATGGCTACACCTTC
v_gene: TRBV29-1; j_gene: TRBJ2-7; abundance: NA; d_gene: TRBD1; CDR3aa: CSVGGGTGRNEQYF; CDR3nt: TGCAGCGTTGGAGGAGGGACAGGGAGAAACGAGCAGTACTTC
v_gene: TRBV28; j_gene: TRBJ2-7; abundance: NA; d_gene: NA; CDR3aa: CASSSGIYEQYF; CDR3nt: TGTGCCAGCAGTTCGGGGATCTACGAGCAGTACTTC
v_gene: TRBV5-1; j_gene: TRBJ2-1; abundance: NA; d_gene: TRBD2; CDR3aa: CASTMGLAGANEQFF; CDR3nt: TGCGCCAGCACTATGGGACTAGCGGGAGCCAATGAGCAGTTCTTC
v_gene: TRBV28; j_gene: TRBJ2-7; abundance: few; d_gene: TRBD1; CDR3aa: CASSLRDRVVPYEQYF; CDR3nt: TGTGCCAGCAGTTTACGGGACAGGGTAGTGCCCTACGAGCAGTACTTC
v_gene: TRBV27; j_gene: TRBJ2-7; abundance: once; d_gene: NA; CDR3aa: CASSPGLSYEQYF; CDR3nt: TGTGCCAGCAGCCCTGGACTTTCCTACGAGCAGTACTTC
v_gene: TRBV2; j_gene: TRBJ2-5; abundance: NA; d_gene: NA; CDR3aa: CASSRGSQETQYF; CDR3nt: TGTGCCAGCAGTAGGGGTTCACAAGAGACCCAGTACTTC
v_gene: TRBV24-1; j_gene: TRBJ1-5; abundance: many; d_gene: TRBD1; CDR3aa: CATSDSRTGGTQPQHF; CDR3nt: TGTGCCACCAGTGATTCGAGGACAGGGGGCACTCAGCCCCAGCATTTT
v_gene: TRBV7-8; j_gene: TRBJ1-1; abundance: NA; d_gene: NA; CDR3aa: CASSWNTEAFF; CDR3nt: TGTGCCAGCAGCTGGAACACTGAAGCTTTCTTT
v_gene: TRBV7-3; j_gene: TRBJ2-3; abundance: NA; d_gene: NA; CDR3aa: CASSLIPQGDTQYF; CDR3nt: TGTGCCAGCAGCTTAATACCACAAGGGGATACGCAGTATTTT
v_gene: TRBV6-2/TRBV6-3; j_gene: TRBJ2-7; abundance: NA; d_gene: NA; CDR3aa: CASSQSGEQYF; CDR3nt: TGTGCCAGCAGTCAATCCGGCGAGCAGTACTTC